This T cell receptor beta chain came from a study of OX40 agonist ivuxolimab in advanced cancers. The wider study: Checkpoint inhibitors had been given previously to around 38% of patients.

Trimming stripped 2 bases from V and 0 bases from J, with 11 bases between. The germline CDR1 and CDR2 sequences are SGHDT and YYEEEE. The length of the CDR3 is 15 residues. A single count supports this clone. Measured with immunoSEQ multiplex PCR; TCRdb has only the in-frame clones, and not every one. The profile shows around 92,000 clones, approximately 84% of them singletons. V and J are TRBV5-6 and TRBJ1-1, with D unclear. This TCR was sampled from an adult with an advanced solid tumor such as melanoma, head and neck, liver or kidney cancer. The sample was CD4+ or CD8+ T cells sorted from blood, taken in a trial of the OX40 agonist ivuxolimab. CDR3 residues: CASSFGIGLNTEAFF. CDR3 DNA: TGTGCCAGCAGCTTCGGGATTGGTTTGAACACTGAAGCTTTCTTT. The complete variable domain, with remaining parts taken from reference TRBV5-6 and TRBJ1-1, reads DAGVTQSPTHLIKTRGQQVTLRCSPKSGHDTVSWYQQALGQGPQFIFQYYEEEERQRGNFPDRFSGHQFPNYSSELNVNALLLGDSALYLCASSFGIGLNTEAFFGQGTRLTVV.